The 28 T cell receptor beta chains presented below share a single source sample, sequenced in a study of OX40 agonist ivuxolimab in advanced cancers. Sequencing used immunoSEQ multiplex PCR; TCRdb keeps in-frame clones, though not all of them. The table records 50,000 or so clones, around 89% of them present only once. The sequenced sample was CD4+ or CD8+ T cells sorted from blood, obtained in a trial of the OX40 agonist ivuxolimab. These receptors were taken from an adult with an advanced solid tumor such as melanoma, head and neck, liver or kidney cancer.

V is TRBV28 and J is TRBJ2-2, with D perhaps TRBD1 (6 bases). Trimming removed 4 bases from V and 5 bases from J, with 8 bases in between. The CDR3 has 13 residues. Per the germline V gene, CDR1 is MDHEN and CDR2 is SYDVKM. The CDR3 sequence is CASSYRVTGELFF. Here the CDR3 DNA reads TGTGCCAGCAGTTACAGGGTTACCGGGGAGCTGTTTTTT.

The chain employs TRBV7-3 and TRBJ1-2; perhaps TRBD1 as D (5 bases). The CDR3 spans 13 residues. Trimming stripped 0 bases from V and 8 bases from J, with 10 bases between. In germline, CDR1 is SGHTA, CDR2 FQGTGA. The DNA of the CDR3 is TGTGCCAGCAGCTTAACGATGGGGGAGGGCTACACCTTC. This gives the protein CASSLTMGEGYTF. Full variable domain (missing parts from reference TRBV7-3 and TRBJ1-2): GAGVSQTPSNKVTEKGKYVELRCDPISGHTALYWYRQSLGQGPEFLIYFQGTGAADDSGLPNDRFFAVRPEGSVSTLKIQRTERGDSAVYLCASSLTMGEGYTFGSGTRLTVV.

This sequence joins TRBV4-1 and TRBJ2-1; possible D gene TRBD1, 6 bases. This CDR3 contains 14 residues. The V end lost 2 bases, the J end lost 12 bases, and 17 bases lay between the germline ends. The germline CDR1 and CDR2 sequences are MGHRA and YSYEKL. Here the CDR3 DNA reads TGCGCCAGCAGCCAAAGTTCAGGGGCTCGGGGGCAGTTCTTC. Translation: CASSQSSGARGQFF.

J is TRBJ2-1 and V is TRBV19, with 10 bases fitting TRBD2. Trimming cost V 6 bases and J 0 bases; bases outside gene matches: 11. This CDR3 has 18 amino acids. In germline, CDR1 is LNHDA, CDR2 SQIVND (reference sequence). In DNA, the CDR3 is TGTGCCAGTAGCTACTATGGACTAGCGGATAGCTCCTACAATGAGCAGTTCTTC. Protein product: CASSYYGLADSSYNEQFF.

This chain connects TRBV5-1 to TRBJ2-5, with a possible D match to TRBD2 (6 bases). The V end was cut by 2 bases, the J end by 3 bases, with 11 bases between. The CDR3 has 14 amino acids. Germline lookup yields CDR1 SGHRS and CDR2 YFSETQ. The chain's CDR3 is CASSFYGGEETQYF. In DNA, the CDR3 is TGCGCCAGCAGCTTTTACGGGGGAGAAGAGACCCAGTACTTC.

This clone appeared a single time. The chain combines TRBV5-6 with TRBJ2-1; TRBD2 matches at 7 bases. Trimming removed 4 bases from V and 6 bases from J; junction bases left unmatched: 10. CDR1 is SGHDT and CDR2 is YYEEEE in the germline V gene. CDR3 length equals 15 residues. Written as DNA, the CDR3 is TGTGCCAGCAGCACCGCGGGAGTCACTACCAATGAGCAGTTCTTC. Translated, it gives CASSTAGVTTNEQFF.

This rearrangement joins TRBV29-1 to TRBJ2-1; 9 bases are shared with TRBD2. Germline V CDR1 and CDR2: SQVTM, ANQGSEA. The CDR3 has 16 residues. V dropped 5 bases and J dropped 7; count of bases not matched to a gene: 15. This CDR3 is CSVCPGSGRRANEQFF. CDR3 coding DNA: TGCAGCGTTTGCCCCGGGAGCGGGAGGAGGGCGAATGAGCAGTTCTTC.

The CDR3 loop is CASSPYERGGGDTQYF. DNA of the CDR3: TGTGCCAGCAGCCCGTATGAGCGGGGGGGCGGAGATACGCAGTATTTT. This chain uses TRBV9 with TRBJ2-3; 10 nucleotides align to TRBD2. This CDR3 is built from 16 residues. CDR1 and CDR2 (germline): SGDLS, YYNGEE. Trimming took 4 bases from V and 5 from J; bases not matched to a gene: 10.

The chain uses TRBV10-3 and TRBJ1-5; 11 positions match TRBD1. Germline V lookup: CDR1 ENHRY, CDR2 SYGVKD. V lost 7 bases to trimming and J lost 5 bases; unmatched junction nucleotides: 4. The CDR3 runs to 14 residues. CDR3 bases: TGTGCCATCAAGGGGACAGGGGGGGATCAGCCCCAGCATTTT. This gives the protein CAIKGTGGDQPQHF.

The chain combines TRBV19 with TRBJ2-3; D is unresolved. The CDR3 is 15 residues long. V shed 7 bases and J shed 3 bases, with 17 bases lying between them. Germline values: CDR1 LNHDA, CDR2 SQIVND (reference sequence). Here the CDR3 reads CASKPGARATDTQYF. CDR3 nucleotide sequence: TGTGCCAGTAAACCTGGCGCTAGGGCTACAGATACGCAGTATTTT.

The chain combines TRBV4-1 with TRBJ1-2, with 10 bases that match TRBD1. Germline CDR1 and CDR2: MGHRA and YSYEKL. V lost 1 base and J lost 5; bases outside the gene matches: 10. The CDR3 runs to 17 residues. The CDR3, as DNA: TGCGCCAGCAGCCAAGGACAGGGGGCACAGTCAGGGTATGGCTACACCTTC. Amino acid sequence: CASSQGQGAQSGYGYTF.

The chain combines TRBV6-5 with TRBJ2-1; 8 positions agree with TRBD1. Trimming took 6 bases from V and 6 from J; bases not matched to a gene: 7. This CDR3 region has 14 residues. CDR1 MNHEY and CDR2 SVGAGI come from the germline V gene. The CDR3 spells CASRGTGGGNEQFF. The DNA for the CDR3 is TGTGCCAGCAGGGGTACAGGGGGAGGCAATGAGCAGTTCTTC.

The gene calls are TRBV9 and TRBJ2-2; D not resolved. The length of the CDR3 is 15 residues. The germline V and J ends were trimmed by 0 bases and 1 base, with 7 bases remaining between them. Germline CDR1 SGDLS, CDR2 YYNGEE. The CDR3 is CASSVEAGNTGELFF. CDR3 bases: TGTGCCAGCAGCGTAGAAGCTGGGAACACCGGGGAGCTGTTTTTT.

This chain uses TRBV6-5 with TRBJ2-2; D not certain. Germline V lookup: CDR1 MNHEY, CDR2 SVGAGI. The CDR3 has 13 residues. V gave up 2 bases and J gave up 2 bases, with 3 bases separating them. The chain's CDR3 is CASSYPNTGELFF. In DNA form, the CDR3 reads TGTGCCAGCAGTTACCCCAACACCGGGGAGCTGTTTTTT.

The gene calls are TRBV6-6 and TRBJ1-2, with 7 bases matching TRBD1. The V and J ends lost 2 bases and 3 bases, in that order; junction bases with no gene match: 3. Germline CDR1 reads MNHNY; CDR2 reads SVGAGI (reference sequence). CDR3 size: 14 residues. CDR3 loop: CASSYAGGDYGYTF. The CDR3 nucleotides are TGTGCCAGCAGTTACGCAGGGGGTGACTATGGCTACACCTTC.

This chain links TRBV7-8 with TRBJ1-5; D remains ambiguous. Trimming shortened V by 5 bases and J by 2 bases, and 10 bases separated the two germline ends. The CDR3 loop spans 14 amino acids. The germline V gene encodes CDR1 SGHVS and CDR2 FQNEAQ. Written as DNA, the CDR3 is TGTGCCAGCAGCGGTACAGAGGGCAATCAGCCCCAGCATTTT. Translated, it gives CASSGTEGNQPQHF. Full variable domain (rest looked up from reference TRBV7-8 and TRBJ1-5): GAGVSQSPRYKVAKRGQDVALRCDPISGHVSLFWYQQALGQGPEFLTYFQNEAQLDKSGLPSDRFFAERPEGSVSTLKIQRTQQEDSAVYLCASSGTEGNQPQHFGDGTRLSIL.

The chain recombines TRBV4-1 with TRBJ1-2, with TRBD1 as a possible D gene (6 bases). V lost 1 base to trimming and J lost 7 bases, with 13 bases between them. Germline CDR1 and CDR2: MGHRA and YSYEKL. This CDR3 has 14 amino acids. CDR3 in amino acids: CASSQVRGRSGYTF. DNA for the CDR3: TGCGCCAGCAGCCAAGTCCGGGGGCGCAGTGGCTACACCTTC.

The rearrangement joins TRBV27 to TRBJ1-2; 10 nucleotides agree with TRBD1. The CDR3 extends over 13 amino acids. Germline trimming cut 6 bases from V and 3 bases from J; bases unmatched to any gene: 1. Looked up from germline, CDR1 is MNHEY and CDR2 is SMNVEV (reference sequence). The DNA of the CDR3 is TGTGCCAGCAGGACAGGGGGCGACTATGGCTACACCTTC. Translation gives CASRTGGDYGYTF.

The chain is built from TRBV27 and TRBJ2-3; D unresolved. Germline V lookup: CDR1 MNHEY, CDR2 SMNVEV (reference sequence). The CDR3 has 16 residues. Trimming pared 2 bases from V and 0 bases from J, leaving 12 bases between. The CDR3 spells CASSLIPTPSTDTQYF. CDR3 DNA: TGTGCCAGCAGTTTAATTCCGACGCCTAGCACAGATACGCAGTATTTT.

This clone was seen only a few times. The chain combines TRBV7-9 with TRBJ2-3; no reliable D call. The CDR3 runs to 13 residues. Germline V CDR1 and CDR2: SEHNR, FQNEAQ (reference sequence). Trimming removed 8 bases from V and 0 bases from J, with 9 bases in between. The chain's CDR3 is CASGPLSTDTQYF. The CDR3 bases are TGTGCCAGCGGGCCGTTAAGCACAGATACGCAGTATTTT. The complete variable domain, with remaining parts taken from reference TRBV7-9 and TRBJ2-3, reads DTGVSQNPRHKITKRGQNVTFRCDPISEHNRLYWYRQTLGQGPEFLTYFQNEAQLEKSRLLSDRFSAERPKGSFSTLEIQRTEQGDSAMYLCASGPLSTDTQYFGPGTRLTVL.

The chain joins TRBV19 to TRBJ2-5; D gene ambiguous. Germline V CDR1 and CDR2: LNHDA, SQIVND (reference sequence). The CDR3 has 17 residues. V gave up 1 base and J gave up 5 bases, with 20 bases separating them. The CDR3 sequence is CASSIASRAGLGETQYF. The DNA for the CDR3 is TGTGCCAGTAGTATAGCCTCAAGGGCAGGCCTCGGGGAGACCCAGTACTTC. The entire variable domain, with the rest obtained from reference TRBV19 and TRBJ2-5, is as follows: DGGITQSPKYLFRKEGQNVTLSCEQNLNHDAMYWYRQDPGQGLRLIYYSQIVNDFQKGDIAEGYSVSREKKESFPLTVTSAQKNPTAFYLCASSIASRAGLGETQYFGPGTRLLVL.

The V call is TRBV19, the J call TRBJ1-1; a weak D match, TRBD1 (5 bases). Germline-derived CDR1 and CDR2 are LNHDA and SQIVND (reference sequence). The CDR3 loop spans 13 amino acids. The V end lost 5 bases, the J end lost 0 bases, and 7 bases lay between the germline ends. The CDR3 region is CASSWGMNTEAFF. The CDR3 region has the DNA TGTGCCAGTAGTTGGGGCATGAACACTGAAGCTTTCTTT. Together with reference TRBV19 and TRBJ1-1, the CDR3 gives the full variable domain: DGGITQSPKYLFRKEGQNVTLSCEQNLNHDAMYWYRQDPGQGLRLIYYSQIVNDFQKGDIAEGYSVSREKKESFPLTVTSAQKNPTAFYLCASSWGMNTEAFFGQGTRLTVV.

The chain has TRBV13 and TRBJ2-3; 15 positions match TRBD2. The V segment lost 4 bases and the J segment 2 bases; nucleotides outside the gene matches: 4. This CDR3 region has 17 residues. Germline CDR1 reads PRHDT; CDR2 reads FYEKMQ (reference sequence). The CDR3, as DNA: TGTGCCAGCAGCTCCGGACTAGCGGGGGGGAACACAGATACGCAGTATTTT. Translating it yields CASSSGLAGGNTDTQYF.

The V and J genes are TRBV4-2 and TRBJ2-3, with TRBD2 matching over 12 bases. Germline V CDR1 and CDR2: LGHNA, YNFKEQ. V was pared by 2 bases and J by 3 bases, with 3 bases of the junction left unmatched. The CDR3 is 16 amino acids. The CDR3 here is CASSQLAGGNTDTQYF. The CDR3 bases are TGTGCCAGCAGCCAACTAGCGGGGGGGAATACAGATACGCAGTATTTT.

The chain combines TRBV6-5 with TRBJ2-1, with 8 bases aligning to TRBD2. The CDR3 length is 15 residues. V dropped 7 bases and J dropped 0; count of bases not matched to a gene: 5. CDR1 MNHEY and CDR2 SVGAGI come from the germline V gene. The chain's CDR3 is CASKPSGYSYNEQFF. For the CDR3, the DNA is TGTGCCAGCAAGCCTAGCGGGTACTCCTACAATGAGCAGTTCTTC.

CDR3 loop: CATSRKLAGVGETQYF. The CDR3 DNA sequence: TGTGCCACCAGCAGAAAGCTAGCGGGAGTAGGGGAGACCCAGTACTTC. V gene TRBV15 combines with J gene TRBJ2-5, with TRBD2 matching over 10 bases. The J segment lost 5 bases and the V segment lost 2 bases, leaving 8 bases of the junction unmatched. Germline CDR1 reads LNHNV; CDR2 reads YYDKDF (reference sequence). CDR3 length: 16 residues.

The chain is built from TRBV11-2 and TRBJ2-2, with 16 positions matching TRBD2. Germline V gene lookup returns CDR1 SGHAT and CDR2 FQNNGV. The CDR3 totals 18 residues. The trim removed 3 bases at V and 4 bases at J, leaving 5 bases unmatched. CDR3 sequence: CASSLGLAGGPGTGELFF. The DNA of the CDR3 is TGTGCCAGCAGCTTGGGACTAGCGGGGGGGCCCGGCACCGGGGAGCTGTTTTTT.

The gene calls are TRBV27 and TRBJ2-2; 8 positions match TRBD1. Germline CDR1 reads MNHEY; CDR2 reads SMNVEV (reference sequence). This CDR3 contains 14 residues. V gave up 3 bases and J gave up 4 bases; unmatched junction bases: 1. CDR3 sequence: CASSFRGLTGELFF. CDR3 sequence (DNA): TGTGCCAGCAGTTTCAGGGGGCTCACCGGGGAGCTGTTTTTT.